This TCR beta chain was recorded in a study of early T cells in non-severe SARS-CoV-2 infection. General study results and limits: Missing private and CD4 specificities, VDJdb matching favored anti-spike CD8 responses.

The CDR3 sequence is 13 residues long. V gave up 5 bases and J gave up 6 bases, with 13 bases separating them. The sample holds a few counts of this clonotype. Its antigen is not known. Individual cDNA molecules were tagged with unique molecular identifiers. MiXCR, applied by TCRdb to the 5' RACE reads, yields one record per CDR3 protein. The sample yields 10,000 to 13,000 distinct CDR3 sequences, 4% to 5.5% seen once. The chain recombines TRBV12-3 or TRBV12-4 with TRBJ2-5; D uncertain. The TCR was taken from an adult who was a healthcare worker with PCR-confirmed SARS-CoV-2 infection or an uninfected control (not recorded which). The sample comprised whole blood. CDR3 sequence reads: CASSPGPEKTQYF. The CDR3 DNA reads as TGTGCCAGCAGTCCCGGTCCCGAGAAGACCCAGTACTTC.